These 13 T cell receptor beta chains originate from one sample sequenced in a study of CD8 T cells in ankylosing spondylitis. TCRdb re-called the 5' RACE reads through MiXCR, storing one row per CDR3 protein. The data contain 250,000 to 400,000 distinct CDR3 sequences, approximately 10% of them singletons. Sequences were obtained from blood, either unsorted or a sorted T cell fraction (not recorded which). Receptor source: a female donor with ankylosing spondylitis or in good health (not recorded which).

V usage is TRBV6-1 and J usage is TRBJ2-3; the match to TRBD2 covers 14 bases. The CDR3 is made up of 16 amino acids. V was clipped by 5 bases and J by 9 bases; unmatched bases: 10. From germline, CDR1 is MNHNS and CDR2 SASEGT. The DNA of the CDR3 is TGTGCCAGCAGTCGGACGACTAGCGGGGGGGCAGGGACGCAGTATTTT. Protein: CASSRTTSGGAGTQYF.

This clonotype appeared many times. This chain uses TRBV18 with TRBJ2-2; D perhaps matches TRBD2 (5 bases). This CDR3 has 18 residues. The germline V and J ends were trimmed by 4 bases and 1 base, with 19 bases remaining between them. The germline CDR1 and CDR2 sequences are KGHSH and LQKENI. The DNA of the CDR3 is TGTGCCAGCTCACTACGGGGATTCGCGGCTTGGAACACCGGGGAGCTGTTTTTT. This translates into CASSLRGFAAWNTGELFF.

This chain uses TRBV10-3 with TRBJ2-1; 14 bases fit TRBD2. The CDR3 sequence is 16 residues long. J was trimmed by 6 bases and V by 4 bases; bases with no gene match: 5. Germline V CDR1 and CDR2: ENHRY, SYGVKD. As DNA, the CDR3 is TGTGCCATCAGTGCTAAAGGACTAGCGGGAGGCAATGAGCAGTTCTTC. As protein: CAISAKGLAGGNEQFF.

J is TRBJ2-3 and V is TRBV2; D remains ambiguous. Deletions cut 3 bases from V and 0 bases from J, with 7 bases between. CDR1 and CDR2 from the germline V gene are SNHLY and FYNNEI. The CDR3 is made up of 14 amino acids. This chain's CDR3 is CASSDASSTDTQYF. The CDR3 nucleotides are TGTGCCAGCAGTGATGCCAGTAGCACAGATACGCAGTATTTT.

This clonotype was observed at least ten times. The rearrangement joins TRBV20-1 to TRBJ1-1; TRBD1 matches 7 bases. The CDR3 consists of 13 residues. CDR1 and CDR2 from the germline V gene are DFQATT and SNEGSKA (reference sequence). The junction had 5 bases not matched to a gene; V was cut back by 6 bases and J by 1 base. In DNA form, the CDR3 reads TGCAGTGCCCTGACAGGGACGAACACTGAAGCTTTCTTT. It encodes CSALTGTNTEAFF.

This clonotype was observed at least ten times. This sequence joins TRBV5-1 and TRBJ1-2; D is possibly TRBD1 (5 bases). The CDR3 runs to 17 residues. The ends were cut back, 0 bases at V and 2 bases at J, with 17 bases in the middle. Looked up from germline, CDR1 is SGHRS and CDR2 is YFSETQ. The CDR3: CASSLDTSGTANYGYTF. Written as DNA, the CDR3 is TGCGCCAGCAGCTTGGACACGTCCGGGACGGCAAACTATGGCTACACCTTC.

This clonotype occurred many times. This CDR3 reads CASSFGNRPSSNHYEQYF. The CDR3 DNA reads as TGCGCCAGCAGCTTTGGCAACAGGCCCTCTAGTAATCACTACGAGCAGTACTTC. J is TRBJ2-7 and V is TRBV5-1; weak D call: TRBD1 (5 bases). CDR1 is SGHRS and CDR2 is YFSETQ in the germline V gene. The CDR3 consists of 18 residues. The V end lost 2 bases, the J end lost 3 bases, and 24 bases lay between the germline ends. Full variable domain (remainder filled in from reference TRBV5-1 and TRBJ2-7): KAGVTQTPRYLIKTRGQQVTLSCSPISGHRSVSWYQQTPGQGLQFLFEYFSETQRNKGNFPGRFSGRQFSNSRSEMNVSTLELGDSALYLCASSFGNRPSSNHYEQYFGPGTRLTVT.

V usage is TRBV5-1 and J usage is TRBJ1-5, with 8 bases fitting TRBD1. Looked up from germline, CDR1 is SGHRS and CDR2 is YFSETQ. The J segment lost 5 bases and the V segment lost 3 bases, leaving 4 bases of the junction unmatched. The CDR3 loop spans 14 amino acids. CDR3 amino acids: CASSSGGKDQPQHF. The CDR3 DNA sequence: TGCGCCAGCAGCTCAGGGGGCAAAGATCAGCCCCAGCATTTT.

This clonotype was seen ten or more times. This chain uses TRBV10-3 with TRBJ1-1; D is possibly TRBD1 (6 bases). Germline values: CDR1 ENHRY, CDR2 SYGVKD. The CDR3 loop spans 14 amino acids. Trimming pared 7 bases from V and 1 base from J, leaving 13 bases between. The CDR3 DNA reads TGTGCCATCACGGAGGGGGGGGCGAACACTGAAGCTTTCTTT. Translated, it gives CAITEGGANTEAFF.

This clonotype was detected ten times or more. The V and J genes are TRBV20-1 and TRBJ1-5; D might be TRBD1 (5 bases). Looked up from germline, CDR1 is DFQATT and CDR2 is SNEGSKA (reference sequence). Trimming shortened V by 6 bases and J by 3 bases, and 21 bases separated the two germline ends. The length of the CDR3 is 16 residues. CDR3 nucleotides: TGCAGTGCCGCGGTCGACGGGGGGACCATCAATCAGCCCCAGCATTTT. It yields the protein CSAAVDGGTINQPQHF.

The table lists this clonotype with many counts. This rearrangement joins TRBV7-8 to TRBJ2-1; 8 positions match TRBD2. J lost 8 bases, V lost 2 bases, and 2 bases had no gene match. The CDR3 sequence is 13 residues long. Germline-derived CDR1 and CDR2 are SGHVS and FQNEAQ. The DNA of the CDR3 is TGTGCCAGCAGCTTATACGGGGGGGATGAGCAGTTCTTC. Encoded protein: CASSLYGGDEQFF.

This clonotype was seen many times. The chain combines TRBV5-1 with TRBJ2-3; the match to TRBD2 covers 15 bases. The CDR3 contains 18 residues. CDR1 is SGHRS and CDR2 is YFSETQ in the germline V gene. Trimming removed 3 bases from V and 0 bases from J; junction bases left unmatched: 5. CDR3: CASSSGLAGGTSTDTQYF. The CDR3 region has the DNA TGCGCCAGCAGCTCGGGACTAGCGGGGGGTACTAGCACAGATACGCAGTATTTT.

This clonotype showed up many times. The gene calls are TRBV5-6 and TRBJ2-7; tentatively, D is TRBD2 (7 bases). V was shortened by 0 bases and J by 7 bases, with 17 bases between the two germline ends. The length of the CDR3 is 15 residues. Germline V gene lookup returns CDR1 SGHDT and CDR2 YYEEEE. The CDR3 spells CASSLGRGGIREQYF. DNA for the CDR3: TGTGCCAGCAGCTTGGGAAGGGGGGGCATAAGGGAGCAGTACTTC.